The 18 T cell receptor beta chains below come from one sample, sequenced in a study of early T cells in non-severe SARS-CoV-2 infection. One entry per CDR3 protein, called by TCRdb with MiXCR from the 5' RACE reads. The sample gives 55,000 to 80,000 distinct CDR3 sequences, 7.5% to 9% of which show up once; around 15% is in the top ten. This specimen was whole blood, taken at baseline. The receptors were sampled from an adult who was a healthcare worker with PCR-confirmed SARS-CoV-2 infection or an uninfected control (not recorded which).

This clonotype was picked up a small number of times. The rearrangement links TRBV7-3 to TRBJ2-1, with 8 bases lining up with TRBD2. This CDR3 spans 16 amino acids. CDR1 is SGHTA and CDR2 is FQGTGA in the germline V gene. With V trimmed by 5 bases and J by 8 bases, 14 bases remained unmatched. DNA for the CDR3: TGTGCCAGCAGCGGAGTAGCCGGGACTAGAATCTATGAGCAGTTCTTC. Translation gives CASSGVAGTRIYEQFF.

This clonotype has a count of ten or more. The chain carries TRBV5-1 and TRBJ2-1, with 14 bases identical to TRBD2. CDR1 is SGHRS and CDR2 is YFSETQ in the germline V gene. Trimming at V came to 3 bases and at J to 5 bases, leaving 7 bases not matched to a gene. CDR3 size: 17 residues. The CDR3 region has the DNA TGCGCCAGCAGCTGGGGGACTAGCGGGAGTTCTGACAATGAGCAGTTCTTC. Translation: CASSWGTSGSSDNEQFF.

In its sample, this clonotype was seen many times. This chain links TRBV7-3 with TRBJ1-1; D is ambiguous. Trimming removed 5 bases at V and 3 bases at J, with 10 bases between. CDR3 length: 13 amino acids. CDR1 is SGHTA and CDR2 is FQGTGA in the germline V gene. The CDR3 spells CASSLQADTEAFF. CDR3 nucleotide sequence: TGTGCCAGCAGCCTCCAGGCAGACACTGAAGCTTTCTTT.

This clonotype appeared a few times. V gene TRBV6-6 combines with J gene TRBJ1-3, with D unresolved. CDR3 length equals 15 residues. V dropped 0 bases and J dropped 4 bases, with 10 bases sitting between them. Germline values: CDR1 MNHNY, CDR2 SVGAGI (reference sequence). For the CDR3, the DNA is TGTGCCAGCAGTTACTCGATAAGCGTGGGAAACACCATATATTTT. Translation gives CASSYSISVGNTIYF.

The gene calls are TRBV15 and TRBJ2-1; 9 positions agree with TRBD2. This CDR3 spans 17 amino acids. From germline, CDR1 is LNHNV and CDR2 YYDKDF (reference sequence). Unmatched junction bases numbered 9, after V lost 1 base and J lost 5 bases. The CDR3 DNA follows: TGTGCCACCAGCAGAGTTGTGGCTAGCGGGGCCAACAATGAGCAGTTCTTC. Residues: CATSRVVASGANNEQFF.

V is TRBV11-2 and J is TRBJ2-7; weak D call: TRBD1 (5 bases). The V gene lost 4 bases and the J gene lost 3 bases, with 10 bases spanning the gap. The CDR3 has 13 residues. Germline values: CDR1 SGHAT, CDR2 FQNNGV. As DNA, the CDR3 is TGTGCCAGCAGCTGGGGCAGGGTCTACGAGCAGTACTTC. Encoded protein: CASSWGRVYEQYF.

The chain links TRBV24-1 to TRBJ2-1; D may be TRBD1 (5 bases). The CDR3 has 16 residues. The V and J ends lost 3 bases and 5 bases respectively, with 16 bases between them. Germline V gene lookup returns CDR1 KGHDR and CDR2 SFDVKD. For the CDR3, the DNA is TGTGCCACCAGTGATCTTTACAGGCCCGCCAACAATGAGCAGTTCTTC. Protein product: CATSDLYRPANNEQFF.

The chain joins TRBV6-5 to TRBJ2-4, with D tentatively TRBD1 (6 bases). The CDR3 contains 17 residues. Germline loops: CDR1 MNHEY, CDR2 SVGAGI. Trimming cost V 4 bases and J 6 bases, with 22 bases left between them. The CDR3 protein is CASSSNAGVGQRNIQYF. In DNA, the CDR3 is TGTGCCAGCAGTTCAAATGCAGGGGTTGGTCAAAGAAACATTCAGTACTTC.

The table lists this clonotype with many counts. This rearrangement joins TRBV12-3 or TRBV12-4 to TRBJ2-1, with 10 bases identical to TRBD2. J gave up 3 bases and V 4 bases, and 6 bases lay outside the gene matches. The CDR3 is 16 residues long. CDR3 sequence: CASSSSGLAVYNEQFF. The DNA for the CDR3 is TGTGCCAGCAGTTCCTCCGGACTAGCGGTCTACAATGAGCAGTTCTTC.

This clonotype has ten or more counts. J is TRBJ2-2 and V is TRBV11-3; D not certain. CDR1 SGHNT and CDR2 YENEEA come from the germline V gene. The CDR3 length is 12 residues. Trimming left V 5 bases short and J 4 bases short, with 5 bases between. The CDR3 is CASSIGTGELFF. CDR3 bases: TGTGCCAGCAGCATTGGCACCGGGGAGCTGTTTTTT.

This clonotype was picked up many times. In nucleotides, the CDR3 is TGTGCCAGCAGTTCCTCCACCGACAAACGAAATGAAGCTTTCTTT. It specifies CASSSSTDKRNEAFF. The V gene is TRBV12-3 or TRBV12-4, the J gene TRBJ1-1; D gene unclear. V lost 4 bases to trimming and J lost 7 bases, with 19 bases between them. This CDR3 is 15 amino acids long.

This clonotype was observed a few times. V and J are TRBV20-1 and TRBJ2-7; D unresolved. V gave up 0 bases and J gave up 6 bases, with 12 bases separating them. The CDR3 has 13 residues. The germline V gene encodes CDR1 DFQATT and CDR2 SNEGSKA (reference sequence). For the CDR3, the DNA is TGCAGTGCTAGAGAGGCAAAGCGCTTCGAGCAGTACTTC. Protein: CSAREAKRFEQYF.

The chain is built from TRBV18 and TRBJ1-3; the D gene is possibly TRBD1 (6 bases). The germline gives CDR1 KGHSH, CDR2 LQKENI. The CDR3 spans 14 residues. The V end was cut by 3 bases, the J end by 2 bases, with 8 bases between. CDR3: CASSPGTTGNTIYF. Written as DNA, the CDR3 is TGTGCCAGCTCACCCGGGACAACTGGAAACACCATATATTTT.

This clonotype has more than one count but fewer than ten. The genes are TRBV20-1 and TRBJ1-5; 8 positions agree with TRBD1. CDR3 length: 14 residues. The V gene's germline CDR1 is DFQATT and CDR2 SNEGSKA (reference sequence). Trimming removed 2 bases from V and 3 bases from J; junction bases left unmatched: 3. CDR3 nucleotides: TGCAGTGCTAGACGGACAGGGTTCAATCAGCCCCAGCATTTT. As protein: CSARRTGFNQPQHF.

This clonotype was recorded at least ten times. The CDR3 reads CSARDGLAMNTEAFF. The CDR3 nucleotides read TGCAGTGCAAGGGATGGTTTAGCGATGAACACTGAAGCTTTCTTT. J is TRBJ1-1 and V is TRBV29-1; D gene unclear. The germline gives CDR1 SQVTM, CDR2 ANQGSEA. CDR3 length equals 15 residues. The whole variable domain, filled in from reference TRBV29-1 and TRBJ1-1, reads SAVISQKPSRDICQRGTSLTIQCQVDSQVTMMFWYRQQPGQSLTLIATANQGSEATYESGFVIDKFPISRPNLTFSTLTVSNMSPEDSSIYLCSARDGLAMNTEAFFGQGTRLTVV.

The CDR3 protein is CSVVGIQETQYF. The CDR3 DNA reads TGCAGCGTTGTTGGAATCCAAGAGACCCAGTACTTC. J is TRBJ2-5 and V is TRBV29-1; the D is unclear. V lost 4 bases to trimming and J lost 1 base, with 7 bases between them. The CDR3 contains 12 residues. Per germline, CDR1 SQVTM and CDR2 ANQGSEA. Full variable domain (remainder filled in from reference TRBV29-1 and TRBJ2-5): SAVISQKPSRDICQRGTSLTIQCQVDSQVTMMFWYRQQPGQSLTLIATANQGSEATYESGFVIDKFPISRPNLTFSTLTVSNMSPEDSSIYLCSVVGIQETQYFGPGTRLLVL.

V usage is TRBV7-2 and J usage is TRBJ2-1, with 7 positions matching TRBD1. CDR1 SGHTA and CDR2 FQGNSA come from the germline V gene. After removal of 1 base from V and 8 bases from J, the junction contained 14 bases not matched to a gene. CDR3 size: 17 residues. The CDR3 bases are TGTGCCAGCAGCTTAGGATGGACCCCGACAGGGTCCCATGAGCAGTTCTTC. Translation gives CASSLGWTPTGSHEQFF.

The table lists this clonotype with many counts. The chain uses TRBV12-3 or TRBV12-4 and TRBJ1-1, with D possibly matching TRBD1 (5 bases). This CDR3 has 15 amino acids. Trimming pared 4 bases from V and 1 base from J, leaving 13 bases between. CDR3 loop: CASSSQRGRNTEAFF. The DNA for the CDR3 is TGTGCCAGCAGTTCCCAAAGGGGAAGGAACACTGAAGCTTTCTTT.